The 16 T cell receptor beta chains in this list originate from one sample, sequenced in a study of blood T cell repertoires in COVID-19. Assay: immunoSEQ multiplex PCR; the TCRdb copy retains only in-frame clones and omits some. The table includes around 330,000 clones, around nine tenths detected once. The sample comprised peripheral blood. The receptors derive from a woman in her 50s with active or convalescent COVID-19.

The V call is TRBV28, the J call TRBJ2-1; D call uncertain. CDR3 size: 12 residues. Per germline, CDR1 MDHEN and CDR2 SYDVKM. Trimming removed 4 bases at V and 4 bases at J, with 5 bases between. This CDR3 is CASSSRYNEQFF. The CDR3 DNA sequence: TGTGCCAGCAGTTCACGGTACAATGAGCAGTTCTTC.

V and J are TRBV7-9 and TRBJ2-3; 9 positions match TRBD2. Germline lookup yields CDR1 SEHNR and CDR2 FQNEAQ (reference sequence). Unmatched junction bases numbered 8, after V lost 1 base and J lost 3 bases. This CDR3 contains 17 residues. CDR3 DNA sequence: TGTGCCAGCAGCTTAGTGTGGCTAGCGGGGCAAACAGATACGCAGTATTTT. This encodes CASSLVWLAGQTDTQYF.

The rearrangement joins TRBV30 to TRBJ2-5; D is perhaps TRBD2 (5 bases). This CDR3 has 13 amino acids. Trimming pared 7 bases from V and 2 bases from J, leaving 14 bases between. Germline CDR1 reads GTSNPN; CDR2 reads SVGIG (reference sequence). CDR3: CASEIAFQETQYF. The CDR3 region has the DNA TGTGCCTCCGAAATAGCGTTTCAAGAGACCCAGTACTTC. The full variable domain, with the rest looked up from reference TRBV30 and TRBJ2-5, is SQTIHQWPATLVQPVGSPLSLECTVEGTSNPNLYWYRQAAGRGLQLLFYSVGIGQISSEVPQNLSASRPQDRQFILSSKKLLLSDSGFYLCASEIAFQETQYFGPGTRLLVL.

CDR3 sequence reads: CASSLAGGLGQETQYF. The CDR3 DNA sequence: TGTGCCAGCAGCCTAGCGGGAGGGTTGGGGCAAGAGACCCAGTACTTC. The chain employs TRBV9 and TRBJ2-5, with 12 bases fitting TRBD2. Unmatched junction bases numbered 6, after V lost 4 bases and J lost 2 bases. The V gene's germline CDR1 is SGDLS and CDR2 YYNGEE. The CDR3 sequence is 16 residues long.

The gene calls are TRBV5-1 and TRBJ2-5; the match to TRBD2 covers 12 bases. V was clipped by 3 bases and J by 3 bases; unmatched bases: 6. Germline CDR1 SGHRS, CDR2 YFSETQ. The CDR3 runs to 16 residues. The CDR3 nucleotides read TGCGCCAGCAGCTCTCTAGCGGGAGGGCCGGAAGAGACCCAGTACTTC. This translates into CASSSLAGGPEETQYF.

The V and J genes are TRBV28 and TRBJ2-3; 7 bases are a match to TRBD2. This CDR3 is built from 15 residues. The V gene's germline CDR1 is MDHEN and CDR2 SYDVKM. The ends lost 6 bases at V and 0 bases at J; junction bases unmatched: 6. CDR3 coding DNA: TGTGCCAGCAGCCGCGGGGGTACTAGCACAGATACGCAGTATTTT. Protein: CASSRGGTSTDTQYF.

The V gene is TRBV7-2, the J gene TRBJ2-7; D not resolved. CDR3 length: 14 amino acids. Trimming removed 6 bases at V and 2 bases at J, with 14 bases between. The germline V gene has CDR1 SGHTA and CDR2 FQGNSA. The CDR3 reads CASRARGLTYEQYF. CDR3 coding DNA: TGTGCCAGCAGAGCCCGCGGTCTAACCTACGAGCAGTACTTC.

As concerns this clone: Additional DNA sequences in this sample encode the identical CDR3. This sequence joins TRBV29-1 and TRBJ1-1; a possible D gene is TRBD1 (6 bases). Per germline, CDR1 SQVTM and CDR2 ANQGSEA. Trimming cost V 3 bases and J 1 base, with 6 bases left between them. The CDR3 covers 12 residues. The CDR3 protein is CSVDRGNTEAFF. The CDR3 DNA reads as TGCAGCGTTGACAGGGGGAACACTGAAGCTTTCTTT.

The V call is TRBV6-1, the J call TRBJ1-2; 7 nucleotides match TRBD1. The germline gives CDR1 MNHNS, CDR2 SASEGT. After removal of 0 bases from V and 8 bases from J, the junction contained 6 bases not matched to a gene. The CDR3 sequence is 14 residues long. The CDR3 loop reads CASSEAGTVGGYTF. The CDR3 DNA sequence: TGTGCCAGCAGTGAAGCGGGGACAGTAGGCGGCTACACCTTC.

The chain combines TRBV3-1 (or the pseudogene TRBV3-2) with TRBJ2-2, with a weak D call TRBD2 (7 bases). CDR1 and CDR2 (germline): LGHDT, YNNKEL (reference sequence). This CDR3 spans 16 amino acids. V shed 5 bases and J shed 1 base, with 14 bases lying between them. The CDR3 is CASSKPGGLNTGELFF. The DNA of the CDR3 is TGTGCCAGCAGCAAGCCCGGGGGGCTGAACACCGGGGAGCTGTTTTTT.

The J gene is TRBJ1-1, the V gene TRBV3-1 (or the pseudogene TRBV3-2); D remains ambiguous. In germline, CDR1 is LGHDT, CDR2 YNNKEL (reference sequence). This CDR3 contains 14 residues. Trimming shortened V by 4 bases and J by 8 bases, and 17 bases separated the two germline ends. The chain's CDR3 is CASSLLTRSGEAFF. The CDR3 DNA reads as TGTGCCAGCAGCCTTTTAACACGGAGCGGCGAAGCTTTCTTT.

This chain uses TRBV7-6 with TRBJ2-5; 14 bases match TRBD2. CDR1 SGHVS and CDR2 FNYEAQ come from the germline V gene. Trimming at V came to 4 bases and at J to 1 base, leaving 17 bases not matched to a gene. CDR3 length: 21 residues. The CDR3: CASSSRLAGGPAPPGQETQYF. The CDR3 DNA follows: TGTGCCAGCAGCTCAAGACTAGCGGGAGGGCCTGCTCCCCCCGGCCAAGAGACCCAGTACTTC.

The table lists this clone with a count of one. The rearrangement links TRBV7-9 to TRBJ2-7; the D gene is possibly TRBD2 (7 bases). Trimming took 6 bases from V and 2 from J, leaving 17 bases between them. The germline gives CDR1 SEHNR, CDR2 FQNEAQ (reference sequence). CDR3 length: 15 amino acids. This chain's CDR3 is CASSPGGPGTYEQYF. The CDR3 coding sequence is TGTGCCAGCAGTCCCGGGGGGCCGGGCACCTACGAGCAGTACTTC.

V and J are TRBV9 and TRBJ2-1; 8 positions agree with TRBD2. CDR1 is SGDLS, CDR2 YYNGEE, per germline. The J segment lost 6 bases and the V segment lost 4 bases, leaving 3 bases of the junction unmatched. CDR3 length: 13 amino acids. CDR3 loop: CASSREGINEQFF. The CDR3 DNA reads TGTGCCAGCAGCCGGGAGGGGATCAATGAGCAGTTCTTC.

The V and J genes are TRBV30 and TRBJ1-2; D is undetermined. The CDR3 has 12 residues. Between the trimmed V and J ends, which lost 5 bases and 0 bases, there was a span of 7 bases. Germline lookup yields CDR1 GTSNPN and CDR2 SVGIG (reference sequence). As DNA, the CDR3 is TGTGCCTGGGATCTCTCTAACTATGGCTACACCTTC. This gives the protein CAWDLSNYGYTF. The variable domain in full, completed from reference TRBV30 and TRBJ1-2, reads SQTIHQWPATLVQPVGSPLSLECTVEGTSNPNLYWYRQAAGRGLQLLFYSVGIGQISSEVPQNLSASRPQDRQFILSSKKLLLSDSGFYLCAWDLSNYGYTFGSGTRLTVV.

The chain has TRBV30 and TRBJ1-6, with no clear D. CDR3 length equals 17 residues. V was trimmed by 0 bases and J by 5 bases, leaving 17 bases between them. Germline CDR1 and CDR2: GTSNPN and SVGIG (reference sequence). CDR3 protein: CAWSVSFGGLNNSPLHF. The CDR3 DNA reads TGTGCCTGGAGTGTAAGTTTCGGTGGGCTAAATAATTCACCCCTCCACTTT.